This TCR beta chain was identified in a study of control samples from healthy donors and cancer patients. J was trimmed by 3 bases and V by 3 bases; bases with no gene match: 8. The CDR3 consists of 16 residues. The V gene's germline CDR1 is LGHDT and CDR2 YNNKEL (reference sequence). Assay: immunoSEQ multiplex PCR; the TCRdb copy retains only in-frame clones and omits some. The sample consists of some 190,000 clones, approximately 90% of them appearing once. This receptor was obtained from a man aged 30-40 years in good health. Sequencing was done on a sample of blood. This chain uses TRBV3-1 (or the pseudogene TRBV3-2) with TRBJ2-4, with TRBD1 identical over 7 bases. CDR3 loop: CASSHLTGYDKNIQYF. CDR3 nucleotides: TGTGCCAGCAGCCACCTGACAGGGTACGACAAAAACATTCAGTACTTC.